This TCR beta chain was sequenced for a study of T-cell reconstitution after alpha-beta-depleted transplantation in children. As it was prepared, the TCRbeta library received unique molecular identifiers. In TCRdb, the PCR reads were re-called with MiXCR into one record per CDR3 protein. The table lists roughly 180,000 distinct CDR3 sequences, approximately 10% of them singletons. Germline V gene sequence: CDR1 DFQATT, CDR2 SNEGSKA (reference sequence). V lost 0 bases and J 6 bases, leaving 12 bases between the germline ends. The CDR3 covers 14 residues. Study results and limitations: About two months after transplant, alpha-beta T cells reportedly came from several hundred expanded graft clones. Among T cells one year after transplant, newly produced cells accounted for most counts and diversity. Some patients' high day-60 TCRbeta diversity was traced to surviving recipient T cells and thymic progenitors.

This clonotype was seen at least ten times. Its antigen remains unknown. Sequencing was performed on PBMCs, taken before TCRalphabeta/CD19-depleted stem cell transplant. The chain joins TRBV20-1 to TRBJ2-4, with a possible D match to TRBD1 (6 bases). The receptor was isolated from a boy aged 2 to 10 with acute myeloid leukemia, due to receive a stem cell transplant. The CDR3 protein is CSAREDTDRNIQYF. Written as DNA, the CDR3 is TGCAGTGCTAGAGAAGATACGGACAGAAACATTCAGTACTTC.